The rows below give T cell receptor beta chains drawn from one sample of a study of blood T cell repertoires in COVID-19. Clones were read by immunoSEQ multiplex PCR, and TCRdb kept only the in-frame ones, dropping some. The sample lists 300,000 to 350,000 clones; roughly 88% were seen once. What was sequenced was PBMCs or T cells enriched from blood (not recorded which). The receptors shown here come from a man aged 25-45 years who had recovered from COVID-19. Both conserved end residues are part of each CDR3. The order of the fields is J gene, D gene, clone size, V gene, CDR3 DNA, CDR3 protein. The D gene is left open where the match is weak. Size values are once, few and many counts, or a class for expanded clones, and some rows have none.

TRBJ2-1,NA,NA,TRBV10-2,TGCGCCAGCAGTGATTGGGCAGGGGATCGGGATGAGCAGTTCTTC,CASSDWAGDRDEQFF
TRBJ2-7,TRBD2,NA,TRBV18,TGTGCCAGCTCACAAGAGCGGGGGGGTGGTGAGCAGTACTTC,CASSQERGGGEQYF
TRBJ2-2,TRBD2,NA,TRBV5-1,TGCGCCAGCAGCTTTCTAGCGGGGGATTACGGGGAGCTGTTTTTT,CASSFLAGDYGELFF
TRBJ2-7,TRBD1,NA,TRBV27,TGTGCCAGCAGTGCCCTGGTAAGGGGGCTTTACGAGCAGTACTTC,CASSALVRGLYEQYF
TRBJ2-2,TRBD1,NA,TRBV2,TGTGCCTGGTGGGGGACAGGGGGCCTGAACACCGGGGAGCTGTTTTTT,CAWWGTGGLNTGELFF
TRBJ1-1,NA,NA,TRBV2,TGTGCCAGCAGTGGTCACCCGGATGAGGGAGCTTTCTTT,CASSGHPDEGAFF
TRBJ1-5,NA,NA,TRBV18,TGTGCCAGCTCACCATCCAGGTTGTCACCCGCTCACAATCAGCCCCAGCATTTT,CASSPSRLSPAHNQPQHF
TRBJ2-7,NA,once,TRBV4-2,TGTGCCAGCAGCCGCGGGGCCGAGTCCTACGAGCAGTACTTC,CASSRGAESYEQYF
TRBJ2-1,TRBD2,NA,TRBV19,TGTGCCAGCGCTAGCGGGGGGATAAACAATGAGCAGTTCTTC,CASASGGINNEQFF
TRBJ2-6,TRBD1,NA,TRBV19,TGTGCCAGTAGTACGGGACAGGCACGCTCTGGGGCCAACGTCCTGACTTTC,CASSTGQARSGANVLTF
TRBJ2-2,NA,NA,TRBV5-1,TGCGCCAGTCGGCCGGGGGACACCGGGGAGCTGTTTTTT,CASRPGDTGELFF
TRBJ1-1,TRBD1,once,TRBV25-1,TGTGCCAGCAGTGACAGACGAGCGGGACAGGGGGCCACTGAAGCTTTCTTT,CASSDRRAGQGATEAFF
TRBJ1-1,TRBD1,NA,TRBV6-5,TGTGCCAGCAGGACAGGGGAATGGGAAGGGACTGAAGCTTTCTTT,CASRTGEWEGTEAFF
TRBJ1-6,NA,NA,TRBV19,TGTGCCAGTGGTCACAGCCTCTCCTATAATTCACCCCTCCACTTT,CASGHSLSYNSPLHF
TRBJ2-2,NA,NA,TRBV5-1,TGCGCCAGCAGCTTGGATCTCACCGGGGAGCTGTTTTTT,CASSLDLTGELFF
TRBJ1-5,NA,NA,TRBV10-1,TGCGCCAGCAGTGGTTTGCCGACGGGGAGGCAGCCCCAGCATTTT,CASSGLPTGRQPQHF
TRBJ2-7,NA,NA,TRBV29-1,TGCAGCGTTGAGATGGCAGGCGCCAACTACGAGCAGTACTTC,CSVEMAGANYEQYF
TRBJ2-4,TRBD1,NA,TRBV5-1,TGCGCCAGCAGCTTGGCTATTACAGGGGGAGCGGACATTCAGTACTTC,CASSLAITGGADIQYF
TRBJ1-4,NA,once,TRBV2,TGTGCCAGCAGTGAATCGACAGCTAATGAAAAACTGTTTTTT,CASSESTANEKLFF
TRBJ2-7,TRBD1,NA,TRBV2,TGTGCCAGCACCCAAAGGGGGCACTACGAGCAGTACTTC,CASTQRGHYEQYF
TRBJ1-4,TRBD1,NA,TRBV27,TGTGCCAGCAGGGCAGGGGGCGGGAGTGAAAAACTGTTTTTT,CASRAGGGSEKLFF
TRBJ1-2,NA,NA,TRBV5-4,TGTGCCAGCAGCTTGGAGGGGAGGGGCCGGGGCTACACCTTC,CASSLEGRGRGYTF
TRBJ2-2,TRBD2,NA,TRBV15,TGTGCCACCAGCAGAGATGTCGATGCCCCCCTAGCGGTCACCGGGGAGCTGTTTTTT,CATSRDVDAPLAVTGELFF
TRBJ1-2,TRBD1,NA,TRBV5-4,TGTGCCAGCAGCCAGGGACAGGGGGTATACTATGGCTACACCTTC,CASSQGQGVYYGYTF
TRBJ2-5,TRBD2,NA,TRBV2,TGTGCCAGCAGTGACGGGGGGGCAGAGACCCAGTACTTC,CASSDGGAETQYF
TRBJ1-2,TRBD1,NA,TRBV10-2,TGCGCCAGCAGTGAAAACGGATCTTTAGGACAGGGCTTCCATTATGGCTACACCTTC,CASSENGSLGQGFHYGYTF
TRBJ1-5,NA,NA,TRBV19,TGTGCCAGTAGTATAGGGGGGAGTGGGGGCCACCAGCATTTT,CASSIGGSGGHQHF